This entry lists 27 T cell receptor beta chains sequenced from one sample in a study of breast tumors, draining lymph nodes, adjacent tissues. TCRdb passed the multiplex PCR reads through MiXCR, listing each CDR3 protein once. The sample includes approximately 170,000 distinct CDR3 sequences, about 33% of them seen just once. Samples came from axillary lymph nodes draining the breast cancer. Sequenced input: axillary lymph node tissue. These receptors were taken from a female donor with breast cancer. Some clones in this sample may be carry-over from other donors' samples.

This clonotype was detected many times. The rearrangement uses TRBV7-8 and TRBJ2-5; D perhaps matches TRBD2 (5 bases). This CDR3 region has 16 residues. Trimming shortened V by 5 bases and J by 2 bases, and 18 bases separated the two germline ends. Germline values: CDR1 SGHVS, CDR2 FQNEAQ. The CDR3 nucleotides are TGTGCCAGCAGCCCCACGCAGCGGCACGAACAAGAGACCCAGTACTTC. This gives the protein CASSPTQRHEQETQYF.

This clonotype was seen ten or more times. The chain carries TRBV29-1 and TRBJ2-1; D is unclear. Per germline, CDR1 SQVTM and CDR2 ANQGSEA. V was pared by 6 bases and J by 3 bases, with 6 bases between. CDR3 length equals 11 residues. The CDR3 spells CSVPFYNEQFF. Written as DNA, the CDR3 is TGCAGCGTGCCCTTCTACAATGAGCAGTTCTTC.

Concerning this clonotype itself: This sequence may be a read error, since a much larger clone differs from it by one base. The rearrangement joins TRBV12-3 or TRBV12-4 to TRBJ1-5; D unresolved. Trimming cost V 6 bases and J 2 bases, with 17 bases left between them. There are 16 residues in the CDR3. DNA of the CDR3: TGTGCCAGCAGGTTAAGCTCCCCCGGCGGCAATCAGCCCCAGCATTTT. Translated, it gives CASRLSSPGGNQPQHF.

Notes on this clonotype: The junction shows a germline mismatch at one end, possibly a read error. The gene calls are TRBV10-3 and TRBJ2-3; D uncertain. Germline V gene lookup returns CDR1 ENHRY and CDR2 SYGVKD. This CDR3 has 17 amino acids. This chain's CDR3 is CAISGSTDFSYTDTQYF. The DNA for the CDR3 is TGCGCCATCAGTGGGTCGACCGACTTTTCCTACACAGATACGCAGTATTTT.

This clonotype showed up many times. The chain carries TRBV11-2 and TRBJ2-3; TRBD2 agrees at 9 bases. V lost 3 bases, J lost 0 bases, and 10 bases stayed unmatched. From germline, CDR1 is SGHAT and CDR2 FQNNGV. The CDR3 loop spans 18 amino acids. CDR3 nucleotide sequence: TGTGCCAGCAGCTTCTATGTAGGACTAGCGACTAGCACAGATACGCAGTATTTT. This encodes CASSFYVGLATSTDTQYF.

This clonotype has at least ten counts. The rearrangement joins TRBV20-1 to TRBJ2-7; 7 bases are shared with TRBD1. The CDR3 runs 14 residues. V shed 6 bases and J 3 bases; nucleotides not matched to a gene: 11. CDR1 and CDR2 (germline): DFQATT, SNEGSKA (reference sequence). The CDR3 protein is CSADDRAESYEQYF. The CDR3 DNA follows: TGCAGTGCGGACGACAGGGCCGAGAGCTACGAGCAGTACTTC.

This clonotype was found many times. The chain combines TRBV20-1 with TRBJ2-3; D possibly matches TRBD1 or TRBD2 (5 bases each). The V gene's germline CDR1 is DFQATT and CDR2 SNEGSKA (reference sequence). The CDR3 has 12 residues. The V end lost 0 bases, the J end lost 7 bases, and 8 bases lay between the germline ends. Written as DNA, the CDR3 is TGCAGTGCTAGAGATTGGGGACATACGCAGTATTTT. Translating gives CSARDWGHTQYF.

The rearrangement joins TRBV19 to TRBJ1-1, with D hard to call. V lost 8 bases and J 5 bases, leaving 15 bases between the germline ends. Germline CDR1 LNHDA, CDR2 SQIVND (reference sequence). The CDR3 extends over 13 amino acids. The CDR3 spells CASGPSARTEAFF. DNA for the CDR3: TGTGCCAGTGGCCCCAGCGCGCGGACTGAAGCTTTCTTT.

With respect to this clonotype: A clone one base away is much larger, so this may be a read error. V usage is TRBV18 and J usage is TRBJ1-2; D gene ambiguous. The CDR3 is made up of 14 amino acids. V shed 2 bases and J shed 4 bases, with 11 bases lying between them. Germline CDR1 KGHSH, CDR2 LQKENI. CDR3 protein: CASSPGLGGYGYTF. The CDR3 DNA is TGTGCCAGCTCACCAGGGCTCGGTGGCTATGGCTACACCTTC.

This clonotype was observed at least ten times. J is TRBJ1-2 and V is TRBV15; the D gene is possibly TRBD1 (5 bases). The CDR3 sequence is 14 residues long. The germline gives CDR1 LNHNV, CDR2 YYDKDF (reference sequence). V was pared by 1 base and J by 4 bases, with 10 bases between. CDR3 loop: CATSRAGQIYGYTF. The CDR3 DNA follows: TGTGCCACCAGCAGAGCTGGACAAATCTATGGCTACACCTTC.

The sample holds many counts of this clonotype. This CDR3 is CASSPSPRGTGELFF. DNA of the CDR3: TGTGCCAGCAGTCCCTCCCCTCGCGGCACCGGGGAGCTGTTTTTT. The chain is built from TRBV27 and TRBJ2-2; D remains unclear. This CDR3 has 15 residues. V was trimmed by 5 bases and J by 4 bases, leaving 14 bases between them. Germline CDR1 is MNHEY and CDR2 is SMNVEV (reference sequence).

This clonotype showed up many times. V gene TRBV6-6 combines with J gene TRBJ2-1, with 7 bases identical to TRBD2. Trimming removed 5 bases from V and 2 bases from J; junction bases left unmatched: 12. The germline gives CDR1 MNHNY, CDR2 SVGAGI (reference sequence). The CDR3 length is 17 residues. DNA of the CDR3: TGTGCCAGCAGTGTCTTCTTCGGCGGGAGTCCCTACAATGAGCAGTTCTTC. Amino acid sequence: CASSVFFGGSPYNEQFF.

This clonotype was detected ten times or more. This chain uses TRBV20-1 with TRBJ2-7; 7 bases line up with TRBD2. Unmatched junction bases numbered 25, after V lost 3 bases and J lost 2 bases. CDR1 is DFQATT, CDR2 SNEGSKA, per germline (reference sequence). This CDR3 contains 20 residues. The CDR3 DNA reads as TGCAGTGCTAGGGGAAGGGTTTTGGGACTACCTTCACAGTTCGCCTACGAGCAGTACTTC. Protein sequence: CSARGRVLGLPSQFAYEQYF.

A word on this clonotype: A much bigger clone sits one base away, suggesting this may be a read error. The chain uses TRBV6-5 and TRBJ1-2; 10 nucleotides match TRBD1. Germline CDR1 is MNHEY and CDR2 is SVGAGI. The ends lost 6 bases at V and 6 bases at J; junction bases unmatched: 7. The length of the CDR3 is 14 residues. CDR3 DNA sequence: TGTGCCAGCAGACGACAGGGGGCGAGAGATGGCTACACCTTC. Amino acids: CASRRQGARDGYTF.

This clonotype was observed many times. V and J are TRBV19 and TRBJ1-4; D remains ambiguous. The germline V gene has CDR1 LNHDA and CDR2 SQIVND (reference sequence). Trimming pared 7 bases from V and 2 bases from J, leaving 11 bases between. The CDR3 consists of 14 residues. The DNA of the CDR3 is TGTGCCAGTAAGGAGACGCTTACTAATGAAAAACTGTTTTTT. It specifies CASKETLTNEKLFF. Looking up the rest from reference TRBV19 and TRBJ1-4 gives the full variable domain: DGGITQSPKYLFRKEGQNVTLSCEQNLNHDAMYWYRQDPGQGLRLIYYSQIVNDFQKGDIAEGYSVSREKKESFPLTVTSAQKNPTAFYLCASKETLTNEKLFFGSGTQLSVL.

The table lists this clonotype with many counts. The rearrangement links TRBV20-1 to TRBJ2-7; D gene ambiguous. The CDR3 spans 11 residues. CDR1 is DFQATT, CDR2 SNEGSKA, per germline (reference sequence). Trimming took off 5 bases at V and 6 bases at J, with 11 bases between the two ends. Here the CDR3 DNA reads TGCAGTGCTGGACCGGTTACCGAGCAGTACTTC. Its protein is CSAGPVTEQYF.

This clonotype was picked up a small number of times. This may stem from a read error, because a much larger clone lies one nucleotide away. The chain combines TRBV20-1 with TRBJ1-2; D call uncertain. Germline V gene data show CDR1 as DFQATT and CDR2 as SNEGSKA (reference sequence). The CDR3 has 14 amino acids. V was pared by 0 bases and J by 8 bases, with 16 bases between. CDR3 in amino acids: CSARDHPSSAGYTF. Here the CDR3 DNA reads TGCAGTGCTAGAGATCACCCCTCGTCAGCCGGCTACACCTTC.

This clonotype was seen many times. One base away lies a much larger clone, so this may be a sequencing read error. This chain uses TRBV20-1 with TRBJ1-6, with D unresolved. Germline CDR1 is DFQATT and CDR2 is SNEGSKA (reference sequence). This CDR3 region has 12 residues. As DNA, the CDR3 is TGCAGTGCTGGTGGACTTAATTCACCCCCCCACTTT. Protein product: CSAGGLNSPPHF.

This clonotype was seen repeatedly, ten times or more. This chain links TRBV20-1 with TRBJ2-7; possibly TRBD1 for D (6 bases). The V end was cut by 5 bases, the J end by 0 bases, with 11 bases between. The CDR3 has 13 amino acids. Per the germline V gene, CDR1 is DFQATT and CDR2 is SNEGSKA (reference sequence). CDR3 amino acids: CSARDRLSYEQYF. Here the CDR3 DNA reads TGCAGTGCTCGCGACAGGCTCTCCTACGAGCAGTACTTC.

The chain recombines TRBV6-5 with TRBJ1-2; 8 bases are a match to TRBD1. CDR1 is MNHEY, CDR2 SVGAGI, per germline. V was pared by 6 bases and J by 3 bases, with 9 bases of the junction left unmatched. CDR3 length equals 15 residues. CDR3 nucleotide sequence: TGTGCCAGCAGACAGGGGCAGGGGGCATACTATGGCTACACCTTC. Amino acid sequence: CASRQGQGAYYGYTF.

V is TRBV20-1 and J is TRBJ1-1; D not certain. Germline CDR1 reads DFQATT; CDR2 reads SNEGSKA (reference sequence). The CDR3 is made up of 13 amino acids. V lost 5 bases and J 5 bases, leaving 15 bases between the germline ends. CDR3: CSAHVTRVTEAFF. The CDR3 bases are TGCAGTGCTCACGTGACAAGGGTTACTGAAGCTTTCTTT.

CDR3 nucleotide sequence: TGTGCCGCATCCCCCGGGACTAGAAGCCAATCCACAGATACGCAGTATTTT. Protein: CAASPGTRSQSTDTQYF. The rearrangement links TRBV25-1 to TRBJ2-3; 8 positions match TRBD2. The CDR3 loop spans 17 amino acids. Germline V gives CDR1 MGHDK, CDR2 SYGVNS. V lost 11 bases to trimming and J lost 2 bases; unmatched junction nucleotides: 18.

V is TRBV6-1 and J is TRBJ1-6; D gene uncertain. The V gene's germline CDR1 is MNHNS and CDR2 SASEGT. This CDR3 is built from 13 residues. V was shortened by 3 bases and J by 4 bases, with 4 bases between the two germline ends. CDR3 nucleotide sequence: TGTGCCAGCAGTGAGAGTTATAATTCACCCCTCCACTTT. Its protein is CASSESYNSPLHF.

This clonotype was observed many times. J is TRBJ2-6 and V is TRBV29-1; 7 bases match TRBD1. Germline-derived CDR1 and CDR2 are SQVTM and ANQGSEA. The trim removed 7 bases at V and 2 bases at J, leaving 5 bases unmatched. This CDR3 has 14 residues. The CDR3 DNA is TGCAGCGCCACACAGGGGACTGGGGCCAACGTCCTGACTTTC. Amino acids: CSATQGTGANVLTF. The full variable domain, rest sourced from reference TRBV29-1 and TRBJ2-6, is SAVISQKPSRDICQRGTSLTIQCQVDSQVTMMFWYRQQPGQSLTLIATANQGSEATYESGFVIDKFPISRPNLTFSTLTVSNMSPEDSSIYLCSATQGTGANVLTFGAGSRLTVL.

This clonotype was seen ten or more times. The genes are TRBV12-3 or TRBV12-4 and TRBJ2-1; D call uncertain. The CDR3 covers 11 residues. The V end lost 3 bases, the J end lost 6 bases, and 3 bases lay between the germline ends. The CDR3 loop is CASSFSNEQFF. The DNA of the CDR3 is TGTGCCAGCAGTTTCAGCAATGAGCAGTTCTTC.

This clonotype has at least ten counts. The CDR3 is CASSIFHRAPDTQYF. CDR3 nucleotide sequence: TGTGCCAGTAGTATATTCCACAGGGCCCCAGATACGCAGTATTTT. The chain links TRBV19 to TRBJ2-3; D is perhaps TRBD1 (6 bases). This CDR3 spans 15 amino acids. Germline CDR1 LNHDA, CDR2 SQIVND (reference sequence). V was clipped by 2 bases and J by 4 bases, with 13 bases between them.

This clonotype was seen more than once but under ten times. This sequence joins TRBV18 and TRBJ2-3, with 8 bases identical to TRBD2. CDR1 and CDR2 (germline): KGHSH, LQKENI. This CDR3 contains 16 residues. The J segment lost 2 bases and the V segment lost 1 base, leaving 5 bases of the junction unmatched. The CDR3 coding sequence is TGTGCCAGCTCACCACGGGCGGGAGGAACCACAGATACGCAGTATTTT. Its translation is CASSPRAGGTTDTQYF.